This TCR beta chain stems from a study of T cells expressing NK-cell markers (dated by TCRdb to about 2020). In terms of the full investigation: Under 10 donors provided sorted CD3+CD56+NKG2C+, CD3+CD56+NKG2C- and CD3+CD56-NKG2C+ T-cell subsets, whose TCR beta-chain repertoires were profiled. All eight donors whose samples were sequenced were randomly selected healthy volunteers, three of them men and five women. Libraries were sequenced as 2 x 150 bp reads on Illumina HiSeq 2000/2500, MiSeq or NextSeq. Of the eight sequenced donors, seven were found to be HCMV-seropositive and one was found to be HCMV-seronegative.

Concerning this clonotype itself: The antigen it recognizes is unknown.

HCMV-specific IgG was detected in serum with a commercial ELISA kit to determine HCMV serostatus. Peripheral blood mononuclear cells were isolated from blood by Ficoll density gradient centrifugation. The paper as a whole reports these results and caveats: It remained unclear whether the expanded NKG2C-expressing T cell clones were specific for HCMV antigens. Those dominant clonotypes were again the most abundant among CD3+CD56-NKG2C+ cells in a handful of donors, at 28.3-60.1%. In six donors, the dominant CD3+CD56+NKG2C+ clonotypes were found to rank among the top 10 CD8+ clonotypes and to make up about 1.0-7.5% of CD8+ T cells.

The instrument given in TCRdb is Illumina HiSeq 2000. TCR beta cDNA libraries were made by 5'RACE template switching that added a universal primer site and unique molecular identifiers. Priming for cDNA synthesis came from the TCR beta constant segment, and two successive PCR amplification steps followed. The published analysis was carried out like this. MIGEC handled demultiplexing of the reads and grouping by UMI, while MiTCR was used to assemble and quantify clonotypes. Only TCR cDNA sequences supported by at least two reads were kept to exclude erroneous sequences. The tcR package was used for downstream repertoire analysis, and clonotypes were matched across fractions by CDR3 nucleotide sequence plus V segment. VDJmatch was used to annotate antigen specificity against VDJdb, with one amino acid substitution allowed in CDR3. Once TCRdb had reprocessed the reads, it stored one entry per CDR3 protein sequence and supplied no DNA. TCRdb assigned the V and J calls; the authors' analysis was not used. This sample's records show around 180,000 distinct CDR3 sequences. The ten largest clones represent 20% of the sample.

CDR1 and CDR2 are read off the germline V gene (reference sequence) as SEHNR and FQNEAQ. Measured from the cysteine to the phenylalanine, the CDR3 is 15 residues long. The DNA is unrecorded. Sequencing used blood T cells: a sorted CD56 or NKG2C T cell subset, CD4+ or CD8+ T cells, or bulk PBMC T cells (not recorded which). This TCR derives from a man aged 18 to 69 in good health. The chain uses TRBV7-9 and TRBJ2-2; absent DNA, TCRdb's TRBD1 call cannot be checked. The CDR3 has the sequence CASSSTTGVPGELFF.